This record concerns one T cell receptor (beta chain) sequence. The V gene's germline CDR1 is SGHTA and CDR2 FQGTGA. Between the trimmed V and J ends, which lost 3 bases and 5 bases, there was a span of 11 bases. The CDR3 runs to 13 residues. These data come from a study of shared T cell receptors in the human thymus. Profiled with immunoSEQ multiplex PCR; TCRdb holds only in-frame clones, not every one. In the table there are 700,000 to 750,000 clones, 70% to 90% of which are singletons. A further study also used this sample, focusing on human thymus T cells.

The rearrangement links TRBV7-3 to TRBJ2-7; tentative D call: TRBD2 (6 bases). Sequenced input: thymocytes. This sequence was found in a girl under three years old with a congenital heart defect. The CDR3 nucleotides read TGTGCCAGCAGCTTTGGGGGGAACGACGAGCAGTACTTC. It codes for CASSFGGNDEQYF.